This T cell receptor gamma chain was profiled in a study of Vδ1+ human thymocytes. General study points: Thymic delta-chain repertoires held roughly 20% Vdelta2 sequences and few Vdelta3, despite high sort purity. Highly polyclonal TRG and TRD repertoires with Gaussian CDR3 length distributions appeared in thymus.

RNA was extracted from the cells and then reverse transcribed. Multiplex PCR used pooled V-gene forward primers and a constant-region reverse primer to amplify CDR3s. TCRdb made new clone calls on the multiplex PCR reads using CATT. Altogether 25,000 to 35,000 gamma-chain clones are present, over 15% being singletons, with the ten largest covering roughly 2%. To note about this clone: Its antigen is unidentified. Other DNA sequences from this sample encode an identical CDR3 as well.

V shed 1 base and J 0 bases; nucleotides not matched to a gene: 9. The germline gives CDR1 VINAFY, CDR2 YDVSNSKD. There are 16 residues in the CDR3. This TCR was sampled from a boy under three years old who had congenital heart surgery. Source material: Vdelta1+ gamma-delta thymocytes from the thymus. As for subset: FACS-sorted CD3+ TCRalphabeta- TCRVdelta1+ TCRVdelta2- thymocytes. The chain carries TRGV5 and TRGJ1 or TRGJ2. CDR3 loop: CATWDRSQENYYKKLF. The CDR3, as DNA: TGTGCCACCTGGGACAGATCGCAGGAGAATTATTATAAGAAACTCTTT.